The 6 T cell receptor beta chains below were found in one sample sequenced in a study of long-term antiretroviral therapy in people with HIV. At the survey level, the v3.0 immunoSEQ assay was run. This table comes from immunoSEQ multiplex PCR, and its TCRdb copy is limited to in-frame clones, with some not included. Here the sample spans some 16,000 clones, 60% to 80% being singletons. The material sequenced was unsorted PBMCs, taken 2.3 years after starting antiretroviral therapy. These receptors all stem from a woman aged 40-49 years with HIV.

The chain joins TRBV2 to TRBJ1-6; D unclear. This CDR3 contains 12 residues. Trimming took off 6 bases at V and 10 bases at J, with 10 bases between the two ends. Germline CDR1 is SNHLY and CDR2 is FYNNEI. CDR3 DNA sequence: TGTGCCAGCAGCCAATACGGATCACCCCTCCACTTT. Translating gives CASSQYGSPLHF.

This clone was detected only a few times. The chain has TRBV5-1 and TRBJ2-5; D possibly corresponds to TRBD1 (6 bases). Per germline, CDR1 SGHRS and CDR2 YFSETQ. Trimming removed 1 base from V and 1 base from J, with 11 bases in between. The CDR3 runs to 15 residues. CDR3 residues: CASSLRAGAQETQYF. CDR3 nucleotides: TGCGCCAGCAGCTTGCGGGCAGGGGCCCAAGAGACCCAGTACTTC.

The chain couples TRBV5-1 to TRBJ2-1, with unresolved D. The CDR3 runs 16 residues. V shed 0 bases and J shed 0 bases, with 10 bases lying between them. The germline gives CDR1 SGHRS, CDR2 YFSETQ. CDR3 nucleotides: TGCGCCAGCAGCTTGGCAGCGCCTACCTCCTACAATGAGCAGTTCTTC. It encodes CASSLAAPTSYNEQFF.

The rearrangement uses TRBV5-6 and TRBJ2-1; the D gene is possibly TRBD2 (5 bases). Germline V CDR1 and CDR2: SGHDT, YYEEEE. The CDR3 has 13 amino acids. V gave up 4 bases and J gave up 8 bases, with 13 bases separating them. The chain's CDR3 is CASSVPPSHEQFF. The CDR3 DNA is TGTGCCAGCAGCGTCCCCCCTAGCCATGAGCAGTTCTTC.

The chain links TRBV7-8 to TRBJ1-2; D gene unclear. CDR3 size: 13 residues. V was pared by 5 bases and J by 4 bases, with 11 bases between. Germline CDR1 SGHVS, CDR2 FQNEAQ. Here the CDR3 reads CASSHAALYGYTF. CDR3 DNA: TGTGCCAGCAGCCATGCCGCCCTCTATGGCTACACCTTC.

The gene calls are TRBV30 and TRBJ2-1; 8 bases align to TRBD2. The CDR3 runs to 15 residues. The V gene end was trimmed by 7 bases and the J gene end by 3 bases; junction bases not matched to a gene: 11. CDR1 and CDR2 from the germline V gene are GTSNPN and SVGIG (reference sequence). CDR3 coding DNA: TGTGCCTCGGACGTCGGGCGGGGGGTCTACAATGAGCAGTTCTTC. This gives the protein CASDVGRGVYNEQFF. Full variable domain (outside the CDR3, taken from reference TRBV30 and TRBJ2-1): SQTIHQWPATLVQPVGSPLSLECTVEGTSNPNLYWYRQAAGRGLQLLFYSVGIGQISSEVPQNLSASRPQDRQFILSSKKLLLSDSGFYLCASDVGRGVYNEQFFGPGTRLTVL.